The TCR beta chain under discussion was sequenced for a study of cytomegalovirus exposure and HLA in healthy donors. Points from the study as a whole: Earlier analysis yielded a pattern in which most TCR beta V segments were productive about 90% or about 30% of the time. It was likely that a cluster of highly shared sequence variants was a sequencing artifact.

This clone was observed a single time. As yet, its antigen is unknown. Primers: 60 Vbeta forward and 13 Jbeta reverse. Generated by immunoSEQ multiplex PCR, the TCRdb table keeps only in-frame clones and is missing some. This table has tens of thousands of clones, approximately 63% appearing once. V shed 4 bases, J shed 0 bases, and the junction held 8 bases outside the gene matches. CDR3 size: 17 residues. The germline V gene encodes CDR1 MGHRA and CDR2 YSYEKL. This receptor was obtained from a woman aged 45-60 years in good health and CMV-seropositive. The chain uses TRBV4-1 and TRBJ2-2, with 7 bases matching TRBD1. Sequencing input: PBMCs. CDR3 region: CASSRGTTGTNTGELFF. The CDR3 DNA reads as TGCGCCAGCAGCCGAGGAACGACAGGGACGAACACCGGGGAGCTGTTTTTT.